The 15 T cell receptor beta chains presented below share a single source sample, sequenced in a study of T cells in Graves' hyperthyroidism and ophthalmopathy (dated by TCRdb to 2018 to 2020). The method was multiplex PCR. Sequencing was performed on an Illumina HiSeq 2000. The TCR beta CDR3 regions were amplified from the RNA transcripts. A first-round RT-PCR of the TCR CDR3 used the HTBI primer set with the Qiagen OneStep RT-PCR kit. Through fastp at Q25 and MiXCR, TCRdb rebuilt clones from the public reads, retaining in-frame beta chains. Each record represents a unique CDR3 protein, reported with the most common genes and DNA among its rows. The sample has over 700,000 distinct CDR3 sequences on record, around a third of them singletons. Around 30% of the sample is held by the ten biggest clonotypes. The sequenced material came from blood. The origin of the receptors is a woman in her thirties or forties with Graves' hyperthyroidism.

V usage is TRBV14 and J usage is TRBJ1-5, with D hard to call. Germline V gene sequence: CDR1 SGHDN, CDR2 FVKESK. CDR3 length: 15 amino acids. The V end was cut by 0 bases, the J end by 4 bases, with 10 bases between. The CDR3 sequence is CASSQDRVTNQPQHF. The CDR3 DNA reads TGTGCCAGCAGCCAAGATAGGGTGACTAATCAGCCCCAGCATTTT.

This sequence joins TRBV2 and TRBJ1-1, with no clear D. Germline CDR1 and CDR2: SNHLY and FYNNEI. V was pared by 5 bases and J by 4 bases, with 17 bases between. The CDR3 is made up of 15 amino acids. The CDR3 nucleotides read TGTGCCAGCAGTTACGCGGCCCTGGAGGGCACTGAAGCTTTCTTT. It is translated as CASSYAALEGTEAFF.

This chain uses TRBV6-5 with TRBJ1-2; D is undetermined. In germline, CDR1 is MNHEY, CDR2 SVGAGI. This CDR3 is 13 amino acids long. The V gene lost 8 bases and the J gene lost 7 bases, with 17 bases spanning the gap. The CDR3 loop reads CASVALARGGYTF. DNA of the CDR3: TGTGCCAGCGTTGCCCTAGCTCGCGGTGGCTACACCTTC.

This clonotype came up many times. CDR3 coding DNA: TGTGCCAGCACCAAGCTAGGGGAAAATCAGCCCCAGCATTTT. Residues: CASTKLGENQPQHF. V is TRBV7-9 and J is TRBJ1-5, with a possible D match to TRBD1 (5 bases). The CDR3 has 14 amino acids. The V gene lost 7 bases and the J gene lost 4 bases, with 14 bases spanning the gap. Germline CDR1 and CDR2: SEHNR and FQNEAQ (reference sequence).

This chain links TRBV24-1 with TRBJ1-1; possibly TRBD1 for D (6 bases). Trimming took 11 bases from V and 1 from J, leaving 16 bases between them. Germline values: CDR1 KGHDR, CDR2 SFDVKD. CDR3 length: 14 residues. The CDR3 protein is CASSHLQGNTEAFF. The CDR3 bases are TGTGCCAGTAGCCACCTACAGGGGAACACTGAAGCTTTCTTT.

The chain combines TRBV9 with TRBJ2-6; 9 bases line up with TRBD1. Germline CDR1 and CDR2: SGDLS and YYNGEE. The ends lost 0 bases at V and 4 bases at J; junction bases unmatched: 2. The CDR3 totals 16 residues. The CDR3 spells CASSVGTGAGANVLTF. The CDR3 DNA follows: TGTGCCAGCAGCGTAGGGACAGGGGCCGGGGCCAACGTCCTGACTTTC.

This clonotype appeared many times. The chain joins TRBV12-3 or TRBV12-4 to TRBJ1-1; D not resolved. This CDR3 spans 13 amino acids. The ends were cut back, 3 bases at V and 1 base at J, with 6 bases in the middle. CDR3 DNA sequence: TGTGCCAGCAGTTTGAACTCGAACACTGAAGCTTTCTTT. Translated, it gives CASSLNSNTEAFF.

The CDR3 region has the DNA TGCAGGGCTGGGGATTCACCCCTCCACTTT. It codes for CRAGDSPLHF. The rearrangement uses TRBV29-1 and TRBJ1-6; D remains ambiguous. Germline V lookup: CDR1 SQVTM, CDR2 ANQGSEA. This CDR3 has 10 amino acids.

This rearrangement joins TRBV12-3 or TRBV12-4 to TRBJ1-3; 10 nucleotides match TRBD1. The J segment lost 0 bases and the V segment lost 1 base, leaving 0 bases of the junction unmatched. CDR3 size: 16 residues. This CDR3 reads CASSLGDRGSGNTIYF. The CDR3 bases are TGTGCCAGCAGTTTAGGGGACAGGGGCTCTGGAAACACCATATATTTT.

The table lists this clonotype with many counts. The chain couples TRBV2 to TRBJ2-7; 9 nucleotides agree with TRBD1. After removal of 6 bases from V and 5 bases from J, the junction contained 5 bases not matched to a gene. Germline V gives CDR1 SNHLY, CDR2 FYNNEI. The CDR3 loop spans 13 amino acids. The CDR3 sequence is CASRNRGPNEQYF. CDR3 bases: TGTGCCAGCAGGAACAGGGGGCCAAACGAGCAGTACTTC.

This clonotype was found many times. The CDR3 nucleotides are TGCAGCGTCGTGAGACTAGCGGGAGTGAATTGGGAGCAGTACTTC. Translating it yields CSVVRLAGVNWEQYF. The rearrangement links TRBV29-1 to TRBJ2-7, with 12 bases identical to TRBD2. The CDR3 runs 15 residues. With V trimmed by 6 bases and J by 7 bases, 13 bases remained unmatched. Germline CDR1 is SQVTM and CDR2 is ANQGSEA.

This clonotype was detected a few times. V usage is TRBV20-1 and J usage is TRBJ1-1; 8 positions agree with TRBD1. The J segment lost 4 bases and the V segment lost 1 base, leaving 5 bases of the junction unmatched. This CDR3 is built from 14 residues. Germline CDR1 is DFQATT and CDR2 is SNEGSKA (reference sequence). The CDR3 loop is CSARGFRGLTEAFF. The CDR3 DNA is TGCAGTGCTAGAGGCTTCAGGGGGCTCACTGAAGCTTTCTTT.

There are many counts of this clonotype. The J gene is TRBJ2-5, the V gene TRBV12-3 or TRBV12-4; TRBD2 is a possible D gene (5 bases). The CDR3 contains 14 residues. V gave up 6 bases and J gave up 1 base, with 12 bases separating them. CDR3: CASSRGVGQETQYF. CDR3 DNA sequence: TGTGCCAGCAGCCGGGGAGTGGGCCAAGAGACCCAGTACTTC.

The genes are TRBV4-1 and TRBJ2-7, with 10 nucleotides matching TRBD1. Germline lookup yields CDR1 MGHRA and CDR2 YSYEKL. This CDR3 contains 16 residues. The ends lost 2 bases at V and 2 bases at J; junction bases unmatched: 6. CDR3 in amino acids: CASSQPGTGDTYEQYF. The DNA for the CDR3 is TGCGCCAGCAGCCAACCCGGGACAGGGGACACCTACGAGCAGTACTTC.

V usage is TRBV2 and J usage is TRBJ1-5; weak D call: TRBD1 (6 bases). Germline V gene sequence: CDR1 SNHLY, CDR2 FYNNEI. The V end was cut by 4 bases, the J end by 5 bases, with 18 bases between. The CDR3 has 16 amino acids. The CDR3 DNA follows: TGTGCCAGCAGTGTAAGTCCAGGGAAGGGGGATCAGCCCCAGCATTTT. The encoded protein is CASSVSPGKGDQPQHF.